The source of this T cell receptor beta chain is a study of Ad26.COV2.S vaccination and SARS-CoV-2 variants. As for the study in general: Dosing was one shot or two shots 56 days apart.

With regard to this clone: Antigen specificity is unknown.

Study observations and caveats: Across vaccine and placebo recipients, the breadth of non-spike TCRs was similar. Spike-specific TCR breadth ran higher among vaccine recipients than placebo recipients.

Treatment given: some 19 received Ad26.COV2.S at low or high dose, single or two shots; about 5 received placebo; per-sample allocation not given. Vaccine and placebo recipients were sampled on day 63 after the first injection. Its platform was an Ad26 vector, and its expressed antigen was Wuhan-strain SARS-CoV-2 spike. Generated by immunoSEQ multiplex PCR, the TCRdb table keeps only in-frame clones and is missing some. The profile shows 430,000 or so clones, approximately 92% of them singletons. This clonotype originated in a person aged 18-60 years who received the Ad26.COV2.S COVID-19 vaccine or a placebo. The sample in question was peripheral blood, obtained in a trial of Ad26.COV2.S vaccine versus placebo.

Here the CDR3 DNA reads TGTGCCAGCAGCACATACACTGAAGCTTTCTTT. Residues: CASSTYTEAFF. The rearrangement uses TRBV25-1 and TRBJ1-1; D gene uncertain. Germline V gene data show CDR1 as MGHDK and CDR2 as SYGVNS. This CDR3 region has 11 residues. The V end lost 6 bases, the J end lost 3 bases, and 5 bases lay between the germline ends.